Presented here are 8 T cell receptor beta chains from one specimen sequenced in a study of beta chain features in type 1 diabetes. The authors reverse transcribed all of the isolated RNA, so sequencing captured expressed TCRB transcripts. This table comes from immunoSEQ multiplex PCR, and its TCRdb copy is limited to in-frame clones, with some not included. The table has a few hundred thousand clones, less than 15% seen once. The source material was naive CD4+ T cells from blood. Source of these receptors: a young woman in good health.

The chain combines TRBV19 with TRBJ2-2, with 7 bases that match TRBD2. Germline values: CDR1 LNHDA, CDR2 SQIVND (reference sequence). V lost 10 bases, J lost 1 base, and 6 bases stayed unmatched. This CDR3 comprises 14 residues. DNA for the CDR3: TGTGCCACCAGATGGGGGGGGAACACCGGGGAGCTGTTTTTT. Translating gives CATRWGGNTGELFF.

The table lists this clone with a few counts. The chain combines TRBV25-1 with TRBJ2-1, with 13 bases aligning to TRBD2. Germline V gives CDR1 MGHDK, CDR2 SYGVNS. The V segment lost 5 bases and the J segment 9 bases; nucleotides outside the gene matches: 4. This CDR3 has 14 residues. The CDR3 bases are TGTGCCAGCAGTAAACTAGCGGGAGGGGGTGAGCAGTTCTTC. Protein: CASSKLAGGGEQFF.

This clone was found a few times. V is TRBV28 and J is TRBJ2-3, with 15 bases matching TRBD2. Germline CDR1 MDHEN, CDR2 SYDVKM. The CDR3 loop spans 17 amino acids. The ends lost 4 bases at V and 2 bases at J; junction bases unmatched: 4. CDR3 sequence: CASSSWTSGGATDTQYF. The CDR3 region has the DNA TGTGCCAGCAGTTCCTGGACTAGCGGGGGGGCCACAGATACGCAGTATTTT.

This sequence joins TRBV5-6 and TRBJ2-2; 12 nucleotides align to TRBD2. From germline, CDR1 is SGHDT and CDR2 YYEEEE. This CDR3 spans 18 amino acids. V lost 3 bases, J lost 5 bases, and 11 bases stayed unmatched. The CDR3 DNA follows: TGTGCCAGCAGCTCCAAGATGACTAGCGGGAGATTGACCGGGGAGCTGTTTTTT. As protein: CASSSKMTSGRLTGELFF. The variable domain in full, with the rest retrieved from reference TRBV5-6 and TRBJ2-2, is DAGVTQSPTHLIKTRGQQVTLRCSPKSGHDTVSWYQQALGQGPQFIFQYYEEEERQRGNFPDRFSGHQFPNYSSELNVNALLLGDSALYLCASSSKMTSGRLTGELFFGEGSRLTVL.

DNA of the CDR3: TGTGCCAGCAGCGTGGACAGGGGGCATAGCGGGAGGGCCAAGGGTACGCAGTATTTT. Its translation is CASSVDRGHSGRAKGTQYF. This chain links TRBV5-4 with TRBJ2-3; D might be TRBD1 or TRBD2, each matching 11 bases. V was clipped by 4 bases and J by 8 bases, with 32 bases between them. Germline V gene sequence: CDR1 SGHNT, CDR2 YYREEE (reference sequence). The CDR3 length is 19 residues. Complete variable domain (other parts from reference TRBV5-4 and TRBJ2-3): ETGVTQSPTHLIKTRGQQVTLRCSSQSGHNTVSWYQQALGQGPQFIFQYYREEENGRGNFPPRFSGLQFPNYSSELNVNALELDDSALYLCASSVDRGHSGRAKGTQYFGPGTRLTVL.

The chain employs TRBV5-1 and TRBJ2-1, with 7 bases that match TRBD1. This CDR3 is built from 15 residues. Germline V lookup: CDR1 SGHRS, CDR2 YFSETQ. With 2 bases clipped from V and 8 bases from J, the junction kept 10 bases outside the gene matches. The CDR3, as DNA: TGCGCCAGCAGCTTCTTGCGACAGGGTGGCGATGAGCAGTTCTTC. Translation gives CASSFLRQGGDEQFF.

This clone was picked up a small number of times. The V gene is TRBV19, the J gene TRBJ2-1; TRBD2 aligns across 12 bases. CDR3 length: 15 residues. V gave up 3 bases and J gave up 5 bases; unmatched junction bases: 2. Germline CDR1 LNHDA, CDR2 SQIVND (reference sequence). CDR3 sequence: CASSMGLAGNNEQFF. The DNA of the CDR3 is TGTGCCAGTAGTATGGGACTAGCGGGCAACAATGAGCAGTTCTTC.

The chain is built from TRBV5-4 and TRBJ2-3; 7 bases match TRBD2. Germline loops: CDR1 SGHNT, CDR2 YYREEE (reference sequence). V trimming: 2 bases; J trimming: 4 bases; junction bases outside the gene matches: 10. The CDR3 runs 16 residues. The CDR3 region is CASSFPPRERSDTQYF. The CDR3 DNA sequence: TGTGCCAGCAGCTTCCCCCCGCGGGAGAGGTCAGATACGCAGTATTTT.